This entry features one T cell receptor beta chain sequence. The antigen remains undetermined. This sample was taken from a study of OX40 agonist ivuxolimab in advanced cancers. Study-wide findings and caveats: Nonresponders, in some cases, also had low normalized T-cell clonal expansion. Circulating CD4+ and CD8+ T cells showed clonal expansion by week 6 at 0.1 to 3.0 mg/kg.

With 1 base clipped from V and 7 bases from J, the junction kept 5 bases outside the gene matches. The germline gives CDR1 SNHLY, CDR2 FYNNEI. There are 15 residues in the CDR3. Sequencing used immunoSEQ multiplex PCR; TCRdb keeps in-frame clones, though not all of them. The sample shows around 84,000 clones, under 85% of them seen only once. This TCR was sampled from an adult with an advanced solid tumor such as melanoma, head and neck, liver or kidney cancer. The sample consisted of CD4+ or CD8+ T cells sorted from blood, taken in a trial of the OX40 agonist ivuxolimab. The chain joins TRBV2 to TRBJ2-7; 12 nucleotides align to TRBD1. CDR3 in amino acids: CASSEDRDRGQEQYF. The CDR3 DNA reads as TGTGCCAGCAGTGAAGACCGGGACAGGGGGCAAGAGCAGTACTTC. Together with reference TRBV2 and TRBJ2-7, the CDR3 gives the full variable domain: EPEVTQTPSHQVTQMGQEVILRCVPISNHLYFYWYRQILGQKVEFLVSFYNNEISEKSEIFDDQFSVERPDGSNFTLKIRSTKLEDSAMYFCASSEDRDRGQEQYFGPGTRLTVT.